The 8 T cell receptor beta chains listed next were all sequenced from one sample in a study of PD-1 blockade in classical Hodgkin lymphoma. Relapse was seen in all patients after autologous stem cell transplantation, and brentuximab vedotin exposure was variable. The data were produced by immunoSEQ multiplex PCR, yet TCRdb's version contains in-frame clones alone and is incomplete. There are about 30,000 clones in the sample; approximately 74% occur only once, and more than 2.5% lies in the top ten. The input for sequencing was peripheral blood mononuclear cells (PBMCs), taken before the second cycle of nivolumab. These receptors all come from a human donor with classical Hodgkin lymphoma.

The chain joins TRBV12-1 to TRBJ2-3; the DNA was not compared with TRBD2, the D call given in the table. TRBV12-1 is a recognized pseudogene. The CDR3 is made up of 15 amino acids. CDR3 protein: CASSPGLAVTDTQYF. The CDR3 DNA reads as TGTGCCAGCAGCCCCGGACTAGCGGTCACAGATACGCAGTATTTT.

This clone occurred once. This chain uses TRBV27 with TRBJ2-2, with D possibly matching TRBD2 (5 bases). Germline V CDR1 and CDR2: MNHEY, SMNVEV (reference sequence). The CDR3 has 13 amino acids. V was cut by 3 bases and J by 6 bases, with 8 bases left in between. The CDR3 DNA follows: TGTGCCAGCAGTTTTCGGGGATCCGGGGAGCTGTTTTTT. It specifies CASSFRGSGELFF.

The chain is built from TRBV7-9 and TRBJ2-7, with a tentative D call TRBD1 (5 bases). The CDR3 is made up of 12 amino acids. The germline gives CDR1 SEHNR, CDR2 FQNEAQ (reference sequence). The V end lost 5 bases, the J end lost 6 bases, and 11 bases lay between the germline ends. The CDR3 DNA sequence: TGTGCCAGCAGCCTAGGGGTGGTCGAGCAGTACTTC. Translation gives CASSLGVVEQYF.

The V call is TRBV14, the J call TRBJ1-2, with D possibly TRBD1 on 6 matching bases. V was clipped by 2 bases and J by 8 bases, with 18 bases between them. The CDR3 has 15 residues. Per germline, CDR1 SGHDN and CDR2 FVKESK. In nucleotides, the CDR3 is TGTGCCAGCAGCCAAACGATAGGGGGGAATGACGGCTACACCTTC. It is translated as CASSQTIGGNDGYTF.

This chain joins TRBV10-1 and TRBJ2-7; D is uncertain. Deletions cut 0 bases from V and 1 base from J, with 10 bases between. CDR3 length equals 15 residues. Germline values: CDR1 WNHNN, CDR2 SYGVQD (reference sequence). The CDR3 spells CASSESGSKSYEQYF. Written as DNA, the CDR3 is TGCGCCAGCAGTGAGTCAGGCTCAAAGTCCTACGAGCAGTACTTC.

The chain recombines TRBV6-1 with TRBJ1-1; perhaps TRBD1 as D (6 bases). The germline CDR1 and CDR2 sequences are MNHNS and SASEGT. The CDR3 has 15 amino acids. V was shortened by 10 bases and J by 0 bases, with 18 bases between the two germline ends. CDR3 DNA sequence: TGTGCCACCCTACAGGGAGTGGGTCTGAACACTGAAGCTTTCTTT. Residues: CATLQGVGLNTEAFF.

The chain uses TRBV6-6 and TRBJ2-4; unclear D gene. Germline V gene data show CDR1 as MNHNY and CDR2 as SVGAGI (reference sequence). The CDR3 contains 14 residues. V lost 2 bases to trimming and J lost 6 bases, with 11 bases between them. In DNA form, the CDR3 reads TGTGCCAGCAGTTACGCCGGCGGAAGAAACATTCAGTACTTC. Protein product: CASSYAGGRNIQYF.

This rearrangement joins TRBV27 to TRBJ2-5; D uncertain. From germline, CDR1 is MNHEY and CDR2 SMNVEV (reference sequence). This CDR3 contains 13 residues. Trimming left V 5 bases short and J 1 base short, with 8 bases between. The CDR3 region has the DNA TGTGCCAGCAGTACCCTCCTCCAAGAGACCCAGTACTTC. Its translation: CASSTLLQETQYF.